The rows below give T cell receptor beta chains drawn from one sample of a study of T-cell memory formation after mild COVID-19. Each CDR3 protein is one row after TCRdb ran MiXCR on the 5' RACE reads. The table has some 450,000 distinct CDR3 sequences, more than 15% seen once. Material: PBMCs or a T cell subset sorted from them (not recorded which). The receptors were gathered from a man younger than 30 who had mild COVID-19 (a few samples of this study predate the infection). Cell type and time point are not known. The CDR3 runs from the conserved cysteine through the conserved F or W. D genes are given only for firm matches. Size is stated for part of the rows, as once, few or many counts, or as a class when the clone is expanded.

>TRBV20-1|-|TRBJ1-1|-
CSAKNDQGGMNTEAFF
TGCAGTGCTAAGAATGATCAGGGTGGGATGAACACTGAAGCTTTCTTT
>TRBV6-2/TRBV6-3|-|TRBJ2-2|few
CASSVSTNTGELFF
TGTGCCAGCAGCGTCAGTACGAACACCGGGGAGCTGTTTTTT
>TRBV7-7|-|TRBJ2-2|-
CASSLSAGPTGELFF
TGTGCTAGCAGCTTATCCGCAGGGCCCACCGGGGAGCTGTTTTTT
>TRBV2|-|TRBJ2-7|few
CASSDVASYEQYF
TGTGCCAGCAGTGATGTAGCGTCCTACGAGCAGTACTTC
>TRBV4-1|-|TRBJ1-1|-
CASSHLKGGTEAFF
TGCGCCAGCAGCCACCTTAAGGGGGGCACTGAAGCTTTCTTT
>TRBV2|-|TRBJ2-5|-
CALGDLQETQYF
TGTGCCTTGGGGGACTTGCAAGAGACCCAGTACTTC
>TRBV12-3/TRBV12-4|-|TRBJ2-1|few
CASRPPGNEQFF
TGTGCCAGCAGGCCACCTGGGAATGAGCAGTTCTTC
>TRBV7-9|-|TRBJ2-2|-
CASSPPTTGELFF
TGTGCCAGCAGCCCCCCTACCACCGGGGAGCTGTTTTTT
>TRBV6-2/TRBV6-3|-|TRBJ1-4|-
CASSRDGANEKLFF
TGTGCCAGCAGTCGGGACGGAGCTAATGAAAAACTGTTTTTT
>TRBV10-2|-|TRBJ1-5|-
CASRHGNQPQHF
TGCGCCAGCAGACATGGCAATCAGCCCCAGCATTTT
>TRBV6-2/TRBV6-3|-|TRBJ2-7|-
CASSYSSTVVSYEQYF
TGTGCCAGCAGTTACTCGTCAACAGTCGTCTCCTACGAGCAGTACTTC
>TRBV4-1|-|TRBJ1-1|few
CASSRRRGADEAFF
TGCGCCAGCAGCCGGAGAAGGGGCGCGGATGAAGCTTTCTTT
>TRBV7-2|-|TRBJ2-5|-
CASSLGAAFETQYF
TGTGCCAGCAGCTTAGGGGCTGCATTTGAGACCCAGTACTTC
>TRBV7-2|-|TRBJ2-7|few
CASSKSGYEQYF
TGTGCCAGCAGTAAATCGGGCTACGAGCAGTACTTC
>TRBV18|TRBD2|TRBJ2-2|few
CASSTGLAGTGELFF
TGTGCCAGCTCTACAGGACTAGCGGGGACCGGGGAGCTGTTTTTT
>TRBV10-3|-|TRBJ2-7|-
CAISVEAYEQYF
TGTGCCATCAGTGTAGAAGCCTACGAGCAGTACTTC
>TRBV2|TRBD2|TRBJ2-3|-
CASEGAGGSTDTQYF
TGTGCCAGCGAGGGCGCGGGGGGAAGCACAGATACGCAGTATTTT
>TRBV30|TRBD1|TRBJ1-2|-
CAWSSGTGISSDYTF
TGTGCCTGGAGTTCGGGGACAGGGATATCGAGTGACTACACCTTC
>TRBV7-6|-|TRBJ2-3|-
CASSPDWSTDTQYF
TGTGCCAGCAGCCCGGATTGGAGCACAGATACGCAGTATTTT
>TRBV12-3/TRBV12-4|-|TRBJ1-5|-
CASSLFGGNQPQHF
TGTGCCAGCAGTTTGTTTGGAGGGAATCAGCCCCAGCATTTT
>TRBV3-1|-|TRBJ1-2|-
CASSPIGDYGYTF
TGTGCCAGCAGCCCTATCGGGGACTATGGCTACACCTTC
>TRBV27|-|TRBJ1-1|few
CASVSRRGTEAFF
TGTGCCAGTGTAAGTCGACGGGGAACTGAAGCTTTCTTT
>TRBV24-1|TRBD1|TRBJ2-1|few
CATRQGGNEQFF
TGTGCCACCAGACAGGGGGGCAATGAGCAGTTCTTC
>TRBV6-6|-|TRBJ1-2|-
CASSYTSASQDSYGYTF
TGTGCCAGCAGTTACACGTCCGCTTCACAGGATTCCTATGGCTACACCTTC
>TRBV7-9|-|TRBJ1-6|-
CASSLADSPLHF
TGTGCCAGCAGCCTGGCTGATTCACCCCTCCACTTT
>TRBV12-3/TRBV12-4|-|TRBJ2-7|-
CASSFSPGAYEQYF
TGTGCCAGCAGTTTTTCTCCAGGGGCGTACGAGCAGTACTTC
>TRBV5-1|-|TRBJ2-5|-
CASSPGTDQETQYF
TGCGCCAGCAGCCCAGGGACGGACCAAGAGACCCAGTACTTC
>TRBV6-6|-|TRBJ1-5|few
CASEKIQTGRGQPQHF
TGTGCCAGCGAAAAGATCCAGACGGGACGGGGCCAGCCCCAGCATTTT
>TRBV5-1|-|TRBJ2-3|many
CASSRDTNTDTQYF
TGCGCCAGCAGTCGGGACACCAACACAGATACGCAGTATTTT
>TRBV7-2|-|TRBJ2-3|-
CASRRPSTDTQYF
TGTGCCAGCAGACGCCCTAGCACAGATACGCAGTATTTT
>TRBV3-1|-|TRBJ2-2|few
CASSQDPGELFF
TGTGCCAGCAGCCAAGATCCCGGGGAGCTGTTTTTT